This T cell receptor (beta chain) was recovered during a study of T-cell reconstitution after alpha-beta-depleted transplantation in children. The library targeted TCRbeta and was prepared with unique molecular identifiers. TCRdb independently ran MiXCR on the PCR reads; one entry per CDR3 protein. The sample holds about 100,000 distinct CDR3 sequences, 5.5% to 7% seen once. Study-wide findings and caveats: After transplant, at about two months, alpha-beta T cells were reportedly derived from several hundred expanded graft clones. One year after transplant, T-cell counts and diversity came mostly from newly produced T cells. Surviving thymic progenitors and recipient T cells were the source of high TCRbeta diversity at day 60 in some patients.

On this clonotype: Its antigen is still unknown.

The germline V and J ends were trimmed by 2 bases and 2 bases, with 10 bases remaining between them. Per the germline V gene, CDR1 is MDHEN and CDR2 is SYDVKM. The CDR3 totals 14 residues. The receptor's source is a male patient aged 2-15 years who had a stem cell transplant for acute lymphoblastic leukemia, so the T cells may come from the graft donor. The starting material was PBMCs, mostly from graft donor cells, obtained 360 days after TCRalphabeta/CD19-depleted stem cell transplant. The chain has TRBV28 and TRBJ2-7, with D perhaps matching TRBD1 or TRBD2 (6 bases each). CDR3 DNA: TGTGCCAGCAGTTTACCGGGGGCGGCCTACGAGCAGTACTTC. Its translation: CASSLPGAAYEQYF.